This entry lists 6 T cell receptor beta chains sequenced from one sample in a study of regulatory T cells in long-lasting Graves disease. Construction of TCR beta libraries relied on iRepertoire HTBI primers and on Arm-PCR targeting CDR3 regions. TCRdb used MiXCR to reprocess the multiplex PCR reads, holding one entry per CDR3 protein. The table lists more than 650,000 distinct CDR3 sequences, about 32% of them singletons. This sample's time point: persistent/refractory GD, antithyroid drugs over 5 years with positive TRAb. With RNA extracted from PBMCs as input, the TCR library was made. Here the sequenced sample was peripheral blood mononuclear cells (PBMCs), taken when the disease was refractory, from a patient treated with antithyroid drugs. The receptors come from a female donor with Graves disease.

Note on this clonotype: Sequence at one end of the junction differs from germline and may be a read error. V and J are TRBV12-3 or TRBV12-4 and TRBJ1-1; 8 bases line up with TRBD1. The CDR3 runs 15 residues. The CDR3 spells CASALRTGKGTEASF. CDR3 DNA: TGTGCCAGCGCCCTACGGACAGGGAAAGGCACTGAAGCTTCCTTT.

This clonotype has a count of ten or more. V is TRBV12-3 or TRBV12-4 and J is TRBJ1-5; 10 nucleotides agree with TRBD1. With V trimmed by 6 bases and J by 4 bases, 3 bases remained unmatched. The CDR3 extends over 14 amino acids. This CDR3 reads CASRPGQGNQPQHF. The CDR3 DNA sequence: TGTGCCAGCAGGCCGGGACAGGGGAATCAGCCCCAGCATTTT.

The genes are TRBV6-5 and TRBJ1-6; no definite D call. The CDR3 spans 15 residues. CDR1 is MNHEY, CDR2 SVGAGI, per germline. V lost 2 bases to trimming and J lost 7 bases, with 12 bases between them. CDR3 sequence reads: CASSYELRKNSPLHF. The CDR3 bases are TGTGCCAGCAGTTACGAGTTACGGAAAAATTCACCCCTCCACTTT.

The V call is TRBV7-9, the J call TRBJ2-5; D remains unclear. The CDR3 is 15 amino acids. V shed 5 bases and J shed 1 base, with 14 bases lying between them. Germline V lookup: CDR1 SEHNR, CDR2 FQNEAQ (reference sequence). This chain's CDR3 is CASSKARRGQETQYF. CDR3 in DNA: TGTGCCAGCAGCAAGGCCAGGCGCGGCCAAGAGACCCAGTACTTC.

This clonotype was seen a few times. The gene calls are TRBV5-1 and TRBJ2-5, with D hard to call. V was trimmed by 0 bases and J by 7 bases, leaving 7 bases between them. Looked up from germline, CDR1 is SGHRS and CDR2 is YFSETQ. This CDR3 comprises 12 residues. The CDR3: CASSLVTGTQYF. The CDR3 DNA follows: TGCGCCAGCAGCTTGGTAACGGGGACCCAGTACTTC.

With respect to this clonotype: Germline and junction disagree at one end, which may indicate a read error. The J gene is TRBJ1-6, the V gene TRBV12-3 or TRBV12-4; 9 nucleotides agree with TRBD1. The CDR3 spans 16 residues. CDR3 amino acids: CASSSSTGTGSSPLYF. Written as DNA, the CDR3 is TGTGCCAGCAGTTCTAGCACCGGGACAGGGAGTTCACCCCTCTACTTT.